This TCR beta chain was documented in a study of post-analysis software for immune sequencing data. Study-wide findings and caveats: In patients, about 5 TRBV segments were more frequent than in controls, with TRBV5-6, TRBV5-1 and TRBV20-1 among them. Normalized Chao1 diversity was significantly lower in multiple sclerosis patients than in controls. By F measure, samples from a shared preparation batch strongly co-clustered.

Regarding this clonotype: Its antigen remains unknown.

Unique molecular identifiers were built into the TCR beta cDNA libraries. T cells numbering 1 to 10 million yielded 500,000 or so cDNA molecules. MiXCR, run by TCRdb on the PCR reads, gives a single entry per CDR3 protein. This sample has about 820,000 distinct CDR3 sequences; about 50% occur once, and the top ten carry approximately 4.5%. V dropped 4 bases and J dropped 2; count of bases not matched to a gene: 10. Germline lookup yields CDR1 SGHDT and CDR2 YYEEEE. The CDR3 is 16 amino acids. The TCR was taken from a girl aged 10 to 17 with multiple sclerosis. V usage is TRBV5-6 and J usage is TRBJ2-3, with TRBD1 matching 7 bases. Source material: blood. The CDR3 protein is CASSLADRVSTDTQYF. CDR3 sequence (DNA): TGTGCCAGCAGCCTTGCCGACAGGGTCTCCACAGATACGCAGTATTTT.